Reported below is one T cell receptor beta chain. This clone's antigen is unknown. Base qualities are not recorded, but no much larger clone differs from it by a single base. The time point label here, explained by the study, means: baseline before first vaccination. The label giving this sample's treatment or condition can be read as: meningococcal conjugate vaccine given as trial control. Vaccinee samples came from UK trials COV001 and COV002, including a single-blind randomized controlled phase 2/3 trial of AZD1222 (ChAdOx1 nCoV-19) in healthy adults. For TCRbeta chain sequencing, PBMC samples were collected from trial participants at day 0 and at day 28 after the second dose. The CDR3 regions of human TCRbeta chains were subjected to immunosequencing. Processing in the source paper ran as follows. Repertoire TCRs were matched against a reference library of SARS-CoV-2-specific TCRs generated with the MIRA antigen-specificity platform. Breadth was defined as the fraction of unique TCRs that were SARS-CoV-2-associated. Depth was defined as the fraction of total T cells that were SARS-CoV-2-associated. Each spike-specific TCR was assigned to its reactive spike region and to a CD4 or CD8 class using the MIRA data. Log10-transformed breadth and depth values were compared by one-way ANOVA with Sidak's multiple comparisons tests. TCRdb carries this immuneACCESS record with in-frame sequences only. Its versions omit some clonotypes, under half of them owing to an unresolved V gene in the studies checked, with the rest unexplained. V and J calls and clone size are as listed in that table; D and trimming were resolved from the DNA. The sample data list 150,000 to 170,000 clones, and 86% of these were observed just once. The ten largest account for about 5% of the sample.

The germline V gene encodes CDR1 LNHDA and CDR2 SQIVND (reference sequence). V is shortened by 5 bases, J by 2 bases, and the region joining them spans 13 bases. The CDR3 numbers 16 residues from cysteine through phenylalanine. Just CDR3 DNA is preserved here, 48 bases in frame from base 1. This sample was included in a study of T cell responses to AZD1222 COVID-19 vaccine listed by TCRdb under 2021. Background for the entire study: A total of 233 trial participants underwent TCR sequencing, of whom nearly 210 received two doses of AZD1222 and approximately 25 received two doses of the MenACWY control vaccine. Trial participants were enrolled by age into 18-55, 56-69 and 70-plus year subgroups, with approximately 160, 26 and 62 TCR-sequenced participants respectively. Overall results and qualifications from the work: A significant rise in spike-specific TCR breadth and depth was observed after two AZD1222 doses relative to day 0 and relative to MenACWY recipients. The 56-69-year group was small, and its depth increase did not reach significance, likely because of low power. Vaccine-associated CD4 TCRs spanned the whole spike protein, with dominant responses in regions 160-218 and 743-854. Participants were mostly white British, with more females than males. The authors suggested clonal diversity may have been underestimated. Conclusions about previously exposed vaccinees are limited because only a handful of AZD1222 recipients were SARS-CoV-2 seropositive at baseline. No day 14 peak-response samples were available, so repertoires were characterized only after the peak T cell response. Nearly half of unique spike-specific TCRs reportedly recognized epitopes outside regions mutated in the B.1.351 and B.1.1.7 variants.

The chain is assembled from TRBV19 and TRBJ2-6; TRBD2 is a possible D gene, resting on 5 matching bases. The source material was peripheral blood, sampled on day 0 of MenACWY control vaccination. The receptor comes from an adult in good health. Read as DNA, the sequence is TGTGCCAGTAGTGGGAGTTCCCGGGCTGGGGCCAACGTCCTGACTTTC. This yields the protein CASSGSSRAGANVLTF.